This T cell receptor beta chain is from a study of blood T cells in healthy people across ages. Next came a second PCR, run for 7 to 11 cycles, which used a sample-barcoded 5' primer along with a J-beta primer mix. All cDNA molecules were each tagged by a template-switch adaptor with 12 random nucleotides. TCRdb ran MiXCR on the 5' RACE reads and lists one entry per CDR3 protein. This sample carries under 800,000 distinct CDR3 sequences, 20% to 25% of them seen once, and the ten largest clones take roughly 3.7%. Donors each provided ten milliliters of peripheral blood. Germline CDR1 MDHEN, CDR2 SYDVKM. The CDR3 extends over 13 amino acids. Trimming shortened V by 3 bases and J by 8 bases, and 10 bases separated the two germline ends.

This sequence joins TRBV28 and TRBJ1-4, with unresolved D. The receptor comes from a man aged 70-80 years in good health. The specimen was blood. The CDR3 reads CASSFGHEEKLFF. CDR3 in DNA: TGTGCCAGCAGTTTTGGCCATGAGGAAAAACTGTTTTTT. The whole variable domain, filled in from reference TRBV28 and TRBJ1-4, reads DVKVTQSSRYLVKRTGEKVFLECVQDMDHENMFWYRQDPGLGLRLIYFSYDVKMKEKGDIPEGYSVSREKKERFSLILESASTNQTSMYLCASSFGHEEKLFFGSGTQLSVL.